This TCR beta chain was recovered during a study of shared clonotypes between healthy human individuals. Findings and limits, study-wide: Naive subsets tended to show greater estimated richness than memory subsets.

Here immunoSEQ multiplex PCR was the method, and the copy in TCRdb shows in-frame clones only, minus some. The sample yields around 980,000 clones, 78% seen once. HIV-negative, healthy adults without recent acute infections or vaccinations were the donors. From CD4+ cells came CD45RA+ naive and CD45RA-negative memory subsets. V was trimmed by 0 bases and J by 3 bases, leaving 15 bases between them. Per the germline V gene, CDR1 is SGHAT and CDR2 is FQNNGV. The CDR3 has 16 residues. A word on this clone: Its antigen is undetermined.

The TCR comes from a young man in good health. Some clones in this sample may be carry-over from other donors' samples. Sequencing input: memory CD4+ T cells from PBMCs. The subset is: CD45RA-negative fraction. This chain links TRBV11-2 with TRBJ2-7, with D tentatively TRBD1 or TRBD2 (5 bases each). The CDR3 loop is CASSLEGNGASYEQYF. The CDR3 DNA reads as TGTGCCAGCAGCTTAGAAGGCAACGGGGCGAGCTACGAGCAGTACTTC.